Following are 10 T cell receptor beta chains from one sample sequenced in a study of CD8 T cells in Susac syndrome. An amount of RNA that ranged from roughly 0.45 to 1 ug was reverse transcribed with random hexamers. In TCRdb, the immunoSEQ multiplex PCR reads were re-called with MiXCR into one record per CDR3 protein. The sample lists around 300,000 distinct CDR3 sequences; around 92% were seen once. Sequencing used CD4+ T cells from PBMCs. These receptors were collected from a human donor with multiple sclerosis.

The rearrangement links TRBV20-1 to TRBJ1-2, with D uncertain. The CDR3 contains 12 residues. CDR1 is DFQATT, CDR2 SNEGSKA, per germline (reference sequence). V gave up 3 bases and J gave up 10 bases, with 15 bases separating them. CDR3 region: CSASSTEATYTF. The CDR3 DNA is TGCAGTGCTAGCTCGACCGAAGCGACCTACACCTTC.

V usage is TRBV23-1 and J usage is TRBJ2-1, with D possibly matching TRBD2 (5 bases). TRBV23-1 is reported as an ORF; its role is uncertain. V was trimmed by 5 bases and J by 8 bases, leaving 10 bases between them. The CDR3 length is 12 residues. In DNA, the CDR3 is TGCGCCAGCAGTGCTCCCGGGGATGAGCAGTTCTTC. This translates into CASSAPGDEQFF.

CDR3 in amino acids: CASSPRLVGTQYF. The CDR3, as DNA: TGTGCCAGCAGCCCGCGACTAGTGGGCACGCAGTATTTT. This chain joins TRBV7-2 and TRBJ2-3; TRBD2 is a possible D gene (6 bases). CDR1 and CDR2 (germline): SGHTA, FQGNSA. V lost 5 bases and J lost 9, with 15 bases in between. CDR3 length: 13 amino acids.

This clonotype has a handful of counts. The V gene is TRBV29-1, the J gene TRBJ2-2; D may be TRBD1 (5 bases). This CDR3 spans 13 amino acids. The germline CDR1 and CDR2 sequences are SQVTM and ANQGSEA. Trimming removed 3 bases at V and 5 bases at J, with 10 bases between. The DNA for the CDR3 is TGCAGCGTTGATTCCCAGGGAACCGGGGAGCTGTTTTTT. It translates to CSVDSQGTGELFF.

The gene calls are TRBV12-3 or TRBV12-4 and TRBJ1-5; D is undetermined. This CDR3 is 13 amino acids long. Trimming stripped 2 bases from V and 4 bases from J, with 6 bases between. CDR3 loop: CASSLPLNQPQHF. In DNA, the CDR3 is TGTGCCAGCAGTTTACCGTTAAATCAGCCCCAGCATTTT.

The rearrangement links TRBV6-5 to TRBJ1-3; D call uncertain. Looked up from germline, CDR1 is MNHEY and CDR2 is SVGAGI. Trimming shortened V by 0 bases and J by 0 bases, and 6 bases separated the two germline ends. The CDR3 runs 15 residues. This CDR3 reads CASSYSSTSGNTIYF. The CDR3, as DNA: TGTGCCAGCAGTTACTCGTCAACCTCTGGAAACACCATATATTTT.

V and J are TRBV5-1 and TRBJ2-7, with 8 bases fitting TRBD1. The CDR3 spans 19 residues. V trimming: 0 bases; J trimming: 0 bases; junction bases outside the gene matches: 14. Germline assignment: CDR1 SGHRS and CDR2 YFSETQ. The CDR3 DNA is TGCGCCAGCAGCTTGGAAAGTCAGGGGGCGCTCAGAAACTCCTACGAGCAGTACTTC. This codes for CASSLESQGALRNSYEQYF.

In DNA, the CDR3 is TGCAGTGCTTCCCCGGGAGGAGGGGACAATGAGCAGTTCTTC. It is translated as CSASPGGGDNEQFF. V gene TRBV20-1 combines with J gene TRBJ2-1, with 7 bases fitting TRBD2. With V trimmed by 5 bases and J by 5 bases, 9 bases remained unmatched. This CDR3 is built from 14 residues. Germline loops: CDR1 DFQATT, CDR2 SNEGSKA (reference sequence).

This sequence joins TRBV11-3 and TRBJ2-4, with unresolved D. V dropped 4 bases and J dropped 8 bases, with 6 bases sitting between them. The CDR3 sequence is 11 residues long. The germline gives CDR1 SGHNT, CDR2 YENEEA. The CDR3 DNA is TGTGCCAGCAGCTACATGGACATTCAGTACTTC. Amino acid sequence: CASSYMDIQYF.

The chain employs TRBV6-6 and TRBJ1-2; a possible D gene is TRBD1 (5 bases). Germline V gene data show CDR1 as MNHNY and CDR2 as SVGAGI (reference sequence). The length of the CDR3 is 15 residues. Deletions cut 5 bases from V and 4 bases from J, with 17 bases between. CDR3 DNA: TGTGCCAGCAGTGAGCCAAGGCTCGGGGGCTATGGCTACACCTTC. Its protein product is CASSEPRLGGYGYTF.